This record covers a single T cell receptor beta chain. TCRdb's copy holds only in-frame clones and misses some; the assay was immunoSEQ multiplex PCR. This table has fewer than 50,000 clones, under 95% appearing once. This entry comes from a study of T cell changes during pregnancy in multiple sclerosis. Looked up from germline, CDR1 is MNHEY and CDR2 is SMNVEV (reference sequence). V shed 10 bases and J shed 7 bases, with 20 bases lying between them. The length of the CDR3 is 14 residues. The sequences come from CD4+ T cells from peripheral blood mononuclear cells, collected in the second trimester of pregnancy. The TCR was taken from a female donor in good health, enrolled as a control in a pregnancy study. The chain combines TRBV27 with TRBJ1-5, with a possible D match to TRBD1 (5 bases). The CDR3 loop is CATNSAGPGQPQHF. Here the CDR3 DNA reads TGTGCCACCAATTCCGCCGGACCAGGGCAGCCCCAGCATTTT.